This T cell receptor beta chain is from a study of blood T cell repertoires in COVID-19. The V and J ends lost 6 bases and 7 bases respectively, with 9 bases between them. The CDR3 runs 11 residues. Looked up from germline, CDR1 is MGHRA and CDR2 is YSYEKL. The assay was immunoSEQ multiplex PCR, and TCRdb's table has in-frame clones only and misses some. The table includes 250,000 or so clones, around 90% detected once. All enrollees were roughly 18 to 100 years old and from under 25 US areas. The source material was PBMCs or T cells enriched from blood (not recorded which). The rearrangement uses TRBV4-1 and TRBJ1-2, with D unclear. This clonotype was obtained from a man aged 40-49 years who had been exposed to COVID-19. CDR3 sequence (DNA): TGCGCCAGCAGGGGTGGGAGTGGCTACACCTTC. It specifies CASRGGSGYTF.